A single sample gave rise to the 31 T cell receptor beta chains below, sequenced in a study of cytotoxic CD8 clonotypes in ibrutinib-treated CLL. Using immunoSEQ multiplex PCR, the repertoire was profiled, and TCRdb retains in-frame clones only, with some absent. The sample has some 46,000 clones; approximately 69% are singletons. The sample was PBMCs, taken after 12 months of ibrutinib treatment. Receptors were obtained from a human donor with chronic lymphocytic leukemia.

J is TRBJ2-1 and V is TRBV5-6; D perhaps matches TRBD2 (6 bases). The CDR3 length is 16 residues. Trimming removed 3 bases at V and 5 bases at J, with 18 bases between. Germline CDR1 reads SGHDT; CDR2 reads YYEEEE. The CDR3 nucleotides are TGTGCCAGCAGCTCGACCGGGACTGGACGAGACAATGAGCAGTTCTTC. This translates into CASSSTGTGRDNEQFF.

This chain uses TRBV5-6 with TRBJ1-6; tentative D call: TRBD1 (6 bases). The ends were cut back, 2 bases at V and 7 bases at J, with 10 bases in the middle. Germline V gene lookup returns CDR1 SGHDT and CDR2 YYEEEE. The CDR3 covers 14 residues. CDR3 loop: CASSFSQGNSPLHF. The CDR3 DNA follows: TGTGCCAGCAGCTTCTCGCAGGGGAATTCACCCCTCCACTTT. Full variable domain (outside the CDR3, taken from reference TRBV5-6 and TRBJ1-6): DAGVTQSPTHLIKTRGQQVTLRCSPKSGHDTVSWYQQALGQGPQFIFQYYEEEERQRGNFPDRFSGHQFPNYSSELNVNALLLGDSALYLCASSFSQGNSPLHFGNGTRLTVT.

This chain connects TRBV18 to TRBJ2-1; 11 nucleotides agree with TRBD2. The germline gives CDR1 KGHSH, CDR2 LQKENI. V dropped 3 bases and J dropped 9; count of bases not matched to a gene: 13. The length of the CDR3 is 17 residues. CDR3 in amino acids: CASSPTLSGGAGSEQFF. The CDR3 nucleotides are TGTGCCAGCTCACCTACCCTTAGCGGGGGGGCCGGGTCTGAGCAGTTCTTC.

This rearrangement joins TRBV2 to TRBJ1-2; 9 bases align to TRBD1. The CDR3 runs 16 residues. V gave up 7 bases and J gave up 0 bases; unmatched junction bases: 9. The germline V gene has CDR1 SNHLY and CDR2 FYNNEI. CDR3 in DNA: TGTGCCAGCACCCCCACCGGGGACAGGGCTAACTATGGCTACACCTTC. Translating gives CASTPTGDRANYGYTF.

Only a few counts were recorded for this clone. The DNA of the CDR3 is TGTGCCAGCAGAAAAAGCAGCGGCGGGGGTCCCCAGTACTTC. Amino acid sequence: CASRKSSGGGPQYF. The rearrangement joins TRBV25-1 to TRBJ2-5; 7 positions match TRBD2. Germline CDR1 MGHDK, CDR2 SYGVNS. The junction had 13 bases not matched to a gene; V was cut back by 6 bases and J by 9 bases. This CDR3 region has 14 residues.

The chain couples TRBV6-6 to TRBJ2-3; TRBD1 aligns across 8 bases. J gave up 3 bases and V 0 bases, and 5 bases lay outside the gene matches. The CDR3 sequence is 16 residues long. Looked up from germline, CDR1 is MNHNY and CDR2 is SVGAGI (reference sequence). The CDR3 region is CASSYSGRGRTDTQYF. The CDR3 bases are TGTGCCAGCAGTTACTCGGGCAGGGGGCGTACAGATACGCAGTATTTT.

The gene calls are TRBV19 and TRBJ2-1; D uncertain. Trimming stripped 1 base from V and 5 bases from J, with 9 bases between. The CDR3 length is 14 residues. Germline CDR1 and CDR2: LNHDA and SQIVND (reference sequence). DNA of the CDR3: TGTGCCAGTAGTATAGCGCTGACGGACAATGAGCAGTTCTTC. Its translation: CASSIALTDNEQFF.

The chain carries TRBV4-1 and TRBJ2-3; 12 bases align to TRBD2. This CDR3 comprises 19 residues. The germline V gene has CDR1 MGHRA and CDR2 YSYEKL. Trimming took 1 base from V and 2 from J; bases not matched to a gene: 10. DNA of the CDR3: TGCGCCAGCAGCCAAGTAGCCCTCGGACTAGCGGGGAACACAGATACGCAGTATTTT. Protein sequence: CASSQVALGLAGNTDTQYF.

This chain connects TRBV5-1 to TRBJ1-1; perhaps TRBD1 as D (5 bases). Between the trimmed V and J ends, which lost 4 bases and 4 bases, there was a span of 11 bases. Germline-derived CDR1 and CDR2 are SGHRS and YFSETQ. This CDR3 comprises 13 residues. Written as DNA, the CDR3 is TGCGCCAGCAGCCCCGGGGCGGGCACTGAAGCTTTCTTT. This sequence encodes CASSPGAGTEAFF.

The count of this clone is one. The V call is TRBV16, the J call TRBJ2-7; the D gene is possibly TRBD2 (6 bases). Trimming left V 4 bases short and J 5 bases short, with 18 bases between. Germline loops: CDR1 KGHSY, CDR2 FQNENV. CDR3 length: 15 amino acids. Here the CDR3 reads CASSPERLEGNEQYF. As DNA, the CDR3 is TGTGCCAGCAGCCCTGAGAGGCTGGAGGGCAACGAGCAGTACTTC.

The chain has TRBV27 and TRBJ2-3, with 8 bases identical to TRBD2. V shed 1 base and J 1 base; nucleotides not matched to a gene: 7. The CDR3 consists of 17 residues. Germline CDR1 reads MNHEY; CDR2 reads SMNVEV (reference sequence). CDR3 sequence reads: CASSLWSSGSRTDTQYF. The CDR3 DNA sequence: TGTGCCAGCAGTTTATGGTCTAGCGGGTCACGCACAGATACGCAGTATTTT.

The sample holds one count of this clone. At one end the junction does not follow the germline gene, possibly because of a read error. V and J are TRBV7-7 and TRBJ2-1; TRBD2 aligns across 8 bases. Germline V gene sequence: CDR1 SSHAT, CDR2 FNYEAQ (reference sequence). This CDR3 has 15 amino acids. The CDR3 reads CASSEGPSGGGEQFF. Here the CDR3 DNA reads TGTGCTAGCAGCGAGGGGCCCAGCGGGGGAGGTGAGCAGTTCTTC.

The V gene is TRBV28, the J gene TRBJ2-7; no reliable D call. The CDR3 contains 14 residues. CDR1 is MDHEN, CDR2 SYDVKM, per germline. The V end was cut by 7 bases, the J end by 0 bases, with 13 bases between. CDR3 residues: CASTTWRTSYEQYF. In DNA, the CDR3 is TGTGCCAGCACCACGTGGCGGACCTCCTACGAGCAGTACTTC.

The chain combines TRBV11-2 with TRBJ1-2; D unresolved. The CDR3 contains 14 residues. Per germline, CDR1 SGHAT and CDR2 FQNNGV. With 4 bases removed from V and 2 bases from J, the gap between germline ends came to 11 bases. The CDR3 sequence is CASSSPLTNYGYTF. The CDR3, as DNA: TGTGCCAGCAGCTCCCCTTTGACAAACTATGGCTACACCTTC. Based on the CDR3 plus reference TRBV11-2 and TRBJ1-2, the full variable domain is EAGVAQSPRYKIIEKRQSVAFWCNPISGHATLYWYQQILGQGPKLLIQFQNNGVVDDSQLPKDRFSAERLKGVDSTLKIQPAKLEDSAVYLCASSSPLTNYGYTFGSGTRLTVV.

CDR3 amino acids: CASSEYTGDDEKLFF. CDR3 nucleotide sequence: TGTGCCAGCAGTGAATATACAGGGGACGATGAAAAACTGTTTTTT. V gene TRBV6-1 combines with J gene TRBJ1-4, with 7 bases that match TRBD1. Germline V gene lookup returns CDR1 MNHNS and CDR2 SASEGT. Trimming removed 2 bases from V and 6 bases from J; junction bases left unmatched: 6. The CDR3 totals 15 residues.

V is TRBV30 and J is TRBJ1-5; D not certain. From germline, CDR1 is GTSNPN and CDR2 SVGIG (reference sequence). CDR3 length: 13 residues. Trimming stripped 1 base from V and 6 bases from J, with 10 bases between. The CDR3 region is CAWSALPGQPQHF. The CDR3 DNA sequence: TGTGCCTGGAGTGCGCTCCCAGGTCAGCCCCAGCATTTT.

This clone came up a few times. V is TRBV6-5 and J is TRBJ2-2; D perhaps matches TRBD2 (6 bases). In germline, CDR1 is MNHEY, CDR2 SVGAGI. The V end lost 5 bases, the J end lost 2 bases, and 9 bases lay between the germline ends. This CDR3 is 14 amino acids long. CDR3 nucleotide sequence: TGTGCCAGCAGTCTGGGACTTAACACCGGGGAGCTGTTTTTT. It is translated as CASSLGLNTGELFF.

This chain connects TRBV11-2 to TRBJ1-2; D gene ambiguous. This CDR3 comprises 15 residues. V dropped 3 bases and J dropped 2 bases, with 13 bases sitting between them. Germline lookup yields CDR1 SGHAT and CDR2 FQNNGV. The DNA of the CDR3 is TGTGCCAGCAGCTTCTGGGCCTCAGCCAACTATGGCTACACCTTC. Amino acids: CASSFWASANYGYTF. Together with reference TRBV11-2 and TRBJ1-2, the CDR3 gives the full variable domain: EAGVAQSPRYKIIEKRQSVAFWCNPISGHATLYWYQQILGQGPKLLIQFQNNGVVDDSQLPKDRFSAERLKGVDSTLKIQPAKLEDSAVYLCASSFWASANYGYTFGSGTRLTVV.

This clone was detected only a few times. CDR3 bases: TGCGCCAGCAGCCAAGATGGGGGGGCGGATCAGCCCCAGCATTTT. It translates to CASSQDGGADQPQHF. This chain connects TRBV4-1 to TRBJ1-5, with a possible D match to TRBD1 (6 bases). Trimming took off 0 bases at V and 5 bases at J, with 11 bases between the two ends. CDR3 length equals 15 residues. The germline gives CDR1 MGHRA, CDR2 YSYEKL.

V gene TRBV7-9 combines with J gene TRBJ1-5; D may be TRBD1 (6 bases). There are 18 residues in the CDR3. The germline V gene encodes CDR1 SEHNR and CDR2 FQNEAQ (reference sequence). The V end lost 5 bases, the J end lost 6 bases, and 26 bases lay between the germline ends. The CDR3 DNA reads TGTGCCAGCAGCCTATATGGGGACCCGGCAGGGGCCAGTCAGCCCCAGCATTTT. The encoded protein is CASSLYGDPAGASQPQHF.

The CDR3 nucleotides read TGTGCCAGCAGCTTAGGTACCAGATCCTACGAGCAGTACTTC. Its translation is CASSLGTRSYEQYF. The chain links TRBV7-6 to TRBJ2-7; no definite D call. Per germline, CDR1 SGHVS and CDR2 FNYEAQ. The CDR3 has 14 residues. V lost 1 base, J lost 1 base, and 8 bases lay in between.

CDR3 sequence: CASSPYRENNEQFF. The CDR3 DNA follows: TGTGCCAGTAGTCCCTACAGGGAAAACAATGAGCAGTTCTTC. J is TRBJ2-1 and V is TRBV19, with D possibly TRBD1 on 6 matching bases. Trimming stripped 5 bases from V and 5 bases from J, with 13 bases between. The germline CDR1 and CDR2 sequences are LNHDA and SQIVND (reference sequence). This CDR3 comprises 14 residues. Variable domain in full (rest from reference TRBV19 and TRBJ2-1): DGGITQSPKYLFRKEGQNVTLSCEQNLNHDAMYWYRQDPGQGLRLIYYSQIVNDFQKGDIAEGYSVSREKKESFPLTVTSAQKNPTAFYLCASSPYRENNEQFFGPGTRLTVL.

The chain links TRBV7-2 to TRBJ1-1; tentative D call: TRBD1 (5 bases). Trimming removed 5 bases from V and 0 bases from J, with 10 bases in between. From germline, CDR1 is SGHTA and CDR2 FQGNSA. There are 14 residues in the CDR3. The CDR3 coding sequence is TGTGCCAGCAGCACTAGGGGTATGAACACTGAAGCTTTCTTT. Translating it yields CASSTRGMNTEAFF.

This clone was seen only once. This chain connects TRBV25-1 to TRBJ1-5, with D uncertain. The CDR3 runs to 15 residues. CDR1 MGHDK and CDR2 SYGVNS come from the germline V gene. V shed 3 bases and J shed 1 base, with 10 bases lying between them. CDR3 sequence (DNA): TGTGCCAGCAGTGACGGCGGTGAGAGCAATCAGCCCCAGCATTTT. It is translated as CASSDGGESNQPQHF.

This rearrangement joins TRBV5-4 to TRBJ1-2; D is uncertain. Per germline, CDR1 SGHNT and CDR2 YYREEE (reference sequence). V lost 7 bases and J 0 bases, leaving 13 bases between the germline ends. The CDR3 sequence is 14 residues long. The CDR3 region is CASCRYSSNYGYTF. The DNA for the CDR3 is TGTGCCAGCTGCCGATACAGTTCTAACTATGGCTACACCTTC.

The chain combines TRBV29-1 with TRBJ1-2; 9 positions agree with TRBD1. The V segment lost 7 bases and the J segment 8 bases; nucleotides outside the gene matches: 8. The CDR3 runs to 12 residues. Per the germline V gene, CDR1 is SQVTM and CDR2 is ANQGSEA. The CDR3 protein is CSAEDRGGGYTF. The CDR3, as DNA: TGCAGCGCCGAGGACAGGGGTGGCGGCTACACCTTC.

The V call is TRBV6-4, the J call TRBJ2-3; TRBD1 matches 10 bases. Germline V gives CDR1 MRHNA, CDR2 SNTAGT. V shed 8 bases, J shed 1 base, and the junction held 0 bases outside the gene matches. There are 13 residues in the CDR3. The CDR3 spells CASGTGGTDTQYF. For the CDR3, the DNA is TGTGCCAGCGGGACAGGGGGCACAGATACGCAGTATTTT.

The CDR3 sequence: CASLGLGVSGANVLTF. CDR3 DNA sequence: TGTGCCAGCCTAGGGTTGGGCGTCTCTGGGGCCAACGTCCTGACTTTC. The rearrangement uses TRBV18 and TRBJ2-6; D gene ambiguous. Germline V gene sequence: CDR1 KGHSH, CDR2 LQKENI. The germline V and J ends were trimmed by 8 bases and 0 bases, with 14 bases remaining between them. This CDR3 contains 16 residues.

The CDR3 DNA follows: TGCAGCGCACAGGACAGCTACAATCAGCCCCAGCATTTT. Translating it yields CSAQDSYNQPQHF. This rearrangement joins TRBV29-1 to TRBJ1-5, with D perhaps TRBD1 (6 bases). Germline V CDR1 and CDR2: SQVTM, ANQGSEA. Trimming cost V 7 bases and J 3 bases, with 13 bases left between them. The CDR3 runs to 13 residues.

This clone has only one observation. This sequence joins TRBV6-4 and TRBJ2-5; no clear D gene. Trimming left V 4 bases short and J 5 bases short, with 11 bases between. Looked up from germline, CDR1 is MRHNA and CDR2 is SNTAGT. CDR3 length: 13 residues. DNA of the CDR3: TGTGCCAGCAGTGCGGAGCATGGGGAGACCCAGTACTTC. This translates into CASSAEHGETQYF.

This chain's CDR3 is CASSRLSDRLFLLNQPQHF. CDR3 in DNA: TGTGCCAGCAGCCGACTATCGGACAGGCTCTTTCTCCTAAATCAGCCCCAGCATTTT. The chain is built from TRBV7-8 and TRBJ1-5; 7 bases are a match to TRBD1. V trimming: 5 bases; J trimming: 4 bases; junction bases outside the gene matches: 20. From germline, CDR1 is SGHVS and CDR2 FQNEAQ. The CDR3 has 19 amino acids.